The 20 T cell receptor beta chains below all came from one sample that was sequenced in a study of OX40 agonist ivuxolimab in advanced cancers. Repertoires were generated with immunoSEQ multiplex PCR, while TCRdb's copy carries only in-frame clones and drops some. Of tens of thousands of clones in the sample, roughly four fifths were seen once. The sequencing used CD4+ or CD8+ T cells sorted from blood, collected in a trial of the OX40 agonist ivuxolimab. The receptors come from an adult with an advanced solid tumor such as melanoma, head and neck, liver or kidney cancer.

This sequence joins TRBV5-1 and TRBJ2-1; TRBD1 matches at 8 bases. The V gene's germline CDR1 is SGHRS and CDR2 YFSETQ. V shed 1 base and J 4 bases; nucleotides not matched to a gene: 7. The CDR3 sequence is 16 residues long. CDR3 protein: CASSLRQGTSYNEQFF. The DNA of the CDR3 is TGCGCCAGCAGCTTGAGACAGGGGACATCTTACAATGAGCAGTTCTTC.

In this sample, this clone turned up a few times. The CDR3 DNA reads TGTGCCAGCAGCGCCCCATACTCTGAAGCTTTCTTT. Translation gives CASSAPYSEAFF. The chain employs TRBV7-8 and TRBJ1-1; D call uncertain. The V gene's germline CDR1 is SGHVS and CDR2 FQNEAQ. V was pared by 5 bases and J by 6 bases, with 10 bases between. This CDR3 spans 12 amino acids. Together with reference TRBV7-8 and TRBJ1-1, the CDR3 gives the full variable domain: GAGVSQSPRYKVAKRGQDVALRCDPISGHVSLFWYQQALGQGPEFLTYFQNEAQLDKSGLPSDRFFAERPEGSVSTLKIQRTQQEDSAVYLCASSAPYSEAFFGQGTRLTVV.

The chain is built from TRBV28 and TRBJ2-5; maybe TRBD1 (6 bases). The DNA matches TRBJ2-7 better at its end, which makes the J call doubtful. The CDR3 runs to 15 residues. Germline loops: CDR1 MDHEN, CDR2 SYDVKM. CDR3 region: CASSPSSGHSYEQYF. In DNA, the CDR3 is TGTGCCAGCAGCCCGTCCTCGGGACACTCCTACGAGCAGTACTTC.

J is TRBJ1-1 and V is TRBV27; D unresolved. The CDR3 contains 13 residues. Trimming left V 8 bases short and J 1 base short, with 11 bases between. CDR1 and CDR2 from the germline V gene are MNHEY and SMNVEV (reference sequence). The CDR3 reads CASRPSWNTEAFF. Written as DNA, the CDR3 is TGTGCCAGCCGTCCCAGTTGGAACACTGAAGCTTTCTTT.

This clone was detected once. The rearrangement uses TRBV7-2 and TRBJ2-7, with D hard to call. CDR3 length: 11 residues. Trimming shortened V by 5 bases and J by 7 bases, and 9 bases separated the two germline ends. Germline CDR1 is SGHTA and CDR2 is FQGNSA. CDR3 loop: CASSPAFEQYF. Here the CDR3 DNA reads TGTGCCAGCAGCCCAGCCTTTGAGCAGTACTTC.

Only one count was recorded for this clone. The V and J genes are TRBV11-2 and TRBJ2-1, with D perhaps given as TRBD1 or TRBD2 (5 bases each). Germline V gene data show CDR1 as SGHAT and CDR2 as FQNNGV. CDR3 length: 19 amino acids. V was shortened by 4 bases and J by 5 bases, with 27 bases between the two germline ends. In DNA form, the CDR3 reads TGTGCCAGCAGCTCGGGCAAAACCGGGACGAGGTTGACCCACAATGAGCAGTTCTTC. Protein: CASSSGKTGTRLTHNEQFF.

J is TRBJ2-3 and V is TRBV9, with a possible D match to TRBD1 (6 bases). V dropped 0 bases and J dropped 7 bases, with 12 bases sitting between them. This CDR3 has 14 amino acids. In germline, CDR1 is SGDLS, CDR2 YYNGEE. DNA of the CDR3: TGTGCCAGCAGCGTAGGTCAGGGGACGCATACGCAGTATTTT. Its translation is CASSVGQGTHTQYF.

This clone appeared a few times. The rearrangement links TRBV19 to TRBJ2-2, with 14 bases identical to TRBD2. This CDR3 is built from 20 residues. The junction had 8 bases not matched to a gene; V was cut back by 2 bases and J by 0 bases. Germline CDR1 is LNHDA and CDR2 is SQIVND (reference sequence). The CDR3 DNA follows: TGTGCCAGTAGTATAAGGGTGACTAGCGGGGGGGCGGCGAACACCGGGGAGCTGTTTTTT. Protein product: CASSIRVTSGGAANTGELFF.

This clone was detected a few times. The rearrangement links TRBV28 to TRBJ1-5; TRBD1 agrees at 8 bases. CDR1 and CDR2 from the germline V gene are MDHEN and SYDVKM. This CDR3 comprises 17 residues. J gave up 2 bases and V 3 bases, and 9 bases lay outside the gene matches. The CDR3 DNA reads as TGTGCCAGCAGTTTTCCCGGCAGGGGGCATGGCAATCAGCCCCAGCATTTT. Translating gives CASSFPGRGHGNQPQHF.

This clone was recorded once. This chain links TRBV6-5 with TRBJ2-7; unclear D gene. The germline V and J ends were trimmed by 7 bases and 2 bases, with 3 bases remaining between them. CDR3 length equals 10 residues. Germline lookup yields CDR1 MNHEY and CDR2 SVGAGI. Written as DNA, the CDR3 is TGTGCCAGCATGACCTACGAGCAGTACTTC. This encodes CASMTYEQYF.

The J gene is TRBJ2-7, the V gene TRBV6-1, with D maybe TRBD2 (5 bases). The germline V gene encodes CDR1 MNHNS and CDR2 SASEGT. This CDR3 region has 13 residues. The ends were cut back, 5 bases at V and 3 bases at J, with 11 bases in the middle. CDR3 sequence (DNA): TGTGCCAGCAGTCGGGGATTCGACTACGAGCAGTACTTC. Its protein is CASSRGFDYEQYF.

The CDR3 region has the DNA TGTGCCAGCGGAGCGGAGACCCAGTACTTC. It translates to CASGAETQYF. This chain links TRBV2 with TRBJ2-5, with D uncertain. The CDR3 sequence is 10 residues long. Trimming cost V 8 bases and J 5 bases, with 6 bases left between them. The V gene's germline CDR1 is SNHLY and CDR2 FYNNEI. The full variable domain, with the rest looked up from reference TRBV2 and TRBJ2-5, is EPEVTQTPSHQVTQMGQEVILRCVPISNHLYFYWYRQILGQKVEFLVSFYNNEISEKSEIFDDQFSVERPDGSNFTLKIRSTKLEDSAMYFCASGAETQYFGPGTRLLVL.

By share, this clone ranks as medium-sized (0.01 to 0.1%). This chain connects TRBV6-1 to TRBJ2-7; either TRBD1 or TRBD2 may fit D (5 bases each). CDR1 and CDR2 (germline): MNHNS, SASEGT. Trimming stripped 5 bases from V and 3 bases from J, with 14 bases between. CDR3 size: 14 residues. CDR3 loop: CASSRQQGDYEQYF. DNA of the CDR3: TGTGCCAGCAGTAGACAGCAGGGAGACTACGAGCAGTACTTC.

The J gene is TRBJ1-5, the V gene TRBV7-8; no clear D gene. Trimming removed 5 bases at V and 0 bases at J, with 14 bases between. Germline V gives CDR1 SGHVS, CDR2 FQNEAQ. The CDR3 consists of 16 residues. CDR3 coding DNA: TGTGCCAGCAGCCCCTACCGCGCGGGTAGCAATCAGCCCCAGCATTTT. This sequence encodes CASSPYRAGSNQPQHF.

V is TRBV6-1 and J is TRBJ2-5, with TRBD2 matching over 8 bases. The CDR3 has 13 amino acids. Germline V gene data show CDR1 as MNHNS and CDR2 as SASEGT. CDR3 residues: CSRLARYQETQYF. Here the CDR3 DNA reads TGTTCACGACTAGCGAGGTACCAAGAGACCCAGTACTTC.

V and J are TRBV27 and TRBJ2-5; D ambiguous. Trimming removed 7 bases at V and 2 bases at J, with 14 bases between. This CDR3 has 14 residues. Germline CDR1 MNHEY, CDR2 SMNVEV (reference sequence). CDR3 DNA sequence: TGTGCCAGCAAGCGTGGGCTGGTACAAGAGACCCAGTACTTC. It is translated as CASKRGLVQETQYF.

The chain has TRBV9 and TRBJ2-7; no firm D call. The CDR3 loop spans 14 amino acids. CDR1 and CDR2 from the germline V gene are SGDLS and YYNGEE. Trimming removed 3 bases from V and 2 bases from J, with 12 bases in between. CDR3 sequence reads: CASSAEPRAYEQYF. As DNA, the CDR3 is TGTGCCAGCAGCGCAGAACCCCGGGCCTACGAGCAGTACTTC.

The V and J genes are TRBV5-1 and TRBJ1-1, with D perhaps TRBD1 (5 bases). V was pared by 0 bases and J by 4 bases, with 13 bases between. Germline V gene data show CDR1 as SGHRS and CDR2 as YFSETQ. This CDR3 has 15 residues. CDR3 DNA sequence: TGCGCCAGCAGCTTGGTCCAGGGAAGGGCCACTGAAGCTTTCTTT. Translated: CASSLVQGRATEAFF.

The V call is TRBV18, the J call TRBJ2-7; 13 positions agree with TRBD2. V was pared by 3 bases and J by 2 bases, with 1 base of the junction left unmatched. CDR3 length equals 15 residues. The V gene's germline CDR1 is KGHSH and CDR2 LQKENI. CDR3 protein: CASSPGTSGAYEQYF. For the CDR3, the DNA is TGTGCCAGCTCACCCGGGACTAGCGGGGCCTACGAGCAGTACTTC.

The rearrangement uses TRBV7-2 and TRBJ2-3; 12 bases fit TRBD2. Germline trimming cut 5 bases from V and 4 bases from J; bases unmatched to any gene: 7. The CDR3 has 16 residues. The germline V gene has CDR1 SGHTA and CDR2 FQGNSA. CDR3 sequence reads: CASSPRLAGVADTQYF. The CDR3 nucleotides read TGTGCCAGCAGCCCACGACTAGCGGGAGTGGCAGATACGCAGTATTTT.